This TCR beta chain stems from a study of T cells in tumors after PD-1 blockade. Study summary: During anti-PD-1 treatment, some patients continued daily vismodegib 150 mg.

Data came from immunoSEQ multiplex PCR; TCRdb stores just in-frame clones and leaves some out. The repertoire holds tens of thousands of clones, with roughly 84% as singletons. The ends were cut back, 0 bases at V and 4 bases at J, with 4 bases in the middle. Germline CDR1 is SGDLS and CDR2 is YYNGEE. The CDR3 sequence is 13 residues long. The clonotype comes from a human donor with advanced basal cell or squamous cell carcinoma (not recorded which). This sequence joins TRBV9 and TRBJ2-2; D ambiguous. This specimen consisted of PBMCs, obtained before anti-PD-1 therapy. This CDR3 reads CASSVDRTGELFF. In DNA, the CDR3 is TGTGCCAGCAGCGTAGACCGCACCGGGGAGCTGTTTTTT.